This T cell receptor beta chain derives from a study of patients and donors after allogeneic stem cell transplantation. Per germline, CDR1 LGHDT and CDR2 YNNKEL (reference sequence). V dropped 5 bases and J dropped 10; count of bases not matched to a gene: 8. This CDR3 has 16 amino acids. This clonotype appeared a few times. TCRdb independently ran MiXCR on the RT-PCR reads; one entry per CDR3 protein. The sample has about 960,000 distinct CDR3 sequences, approximately 19% seen once; the top ten hold around 6%. The specimen sequenced was blood, either unsorted or a sorted T cell fraction (not recorded which). This TCR was recovered from a human donor who was either an allogeneic HSCT recipient or a stem cell or donor lymphocyte infusion donor (not recorded which). It is not recorded whose cells these are; they may come from a transplant donor. The chain has TRBV3-1 and TRBJ2-1; TRBD2 matches 16 bases. As DNA, the CDR3 is TGTGCCAGCAGCGAGGGGACTAGCGGGAGGGGCAGGGAGCAGTTCTTC. This encodes CASSEGTSGRGREQFF.